This T cell receptor (beta chain) was retrieved from a study of OX40 agonist ivuxolimab in advanced cancers. Sequencing was performed with immunoSEQ multiplex PCR; in TCRdb, only in-frame clones are kept and a portion is missing. Here the sample spans roughly 100,000 clones, just under 85% being singletons. With 4 bases removed from V and 0 bases from J, the gap between germline ends came to 14 bases. The CDR3 consists of 16 residues. From germline, CDR1 is MNHEY and CDR2 SVGAGI. The chain has TRBV6-5 and TRBJ2-3; weak D call: TRBD2 (6 bases). Source: CD4+ or CD8+ T cells sorted from blood, taken in a trial of the OX40 agonist ivuxolimab. The sequence derives from an adult with an advanced solid tumor such as melanoma, head and neck, liver or kidney cancer. For the CDR3, the DNA is TGTGCCAGCAGTTCCCAGAAGGGGACTAGCACAGATACGCAGTATTTT. This codes for CASSSQKGTSTDTQYF.